This T cell receptor beta chain was retrieved from a study of CD8 T cells in ankylosing spondylitis. Study-wide points: Enrichment of disease-linked clones was reportedly significant in matched ankylosing spondylitis synovial fluid. A TCR beta motif of roughly 8 highly homologous variants seemed to mark ankylosing spondylitis blood.

Note on this clonotype: What it binds is unknown.

Quantitative 5'-RACE with molecular barcodes generated TCR beta libraries. TCRdb recomputed calls from the 5' RACE reads with MiXCR, one row per CDR3 protein. The table has 700,000 or so distinct CDR3 sequences, 19% seen once. Source material: blood, either unsorted or a sorted T cell fraction (not recorded which). The receptor was isolated from a male donor with ankylosing spondylitis.

This CDR3 reads CASSLGTGGAHEKLFF. The CDR3 bases are TGTGCCAGCAGTTTAGGGACAGGGGGCGCCCACGAAAAACTGTTTTTT. This rearrangement joins TRBV12-3 or TRBV12-4 to TRBJ1-4; 11 bases are a match to TRBD1. With 1 base clipped from V and 8 bases from J, the junction kept 6 bases outside the gene matches. This CDR3 is 16 amino acids long.